Following are 25 T cell receptor beta chains from one sample sequenced in a study of identical twins. TCRdb re-analysed the 5' RACE reads in MiXCR, keeping a single row per CDR3 protein. The repertoire consists of 250,000 or so distinct CDR3 sequences, with roughly 8% occurring once and the leading ten covering 2.5% to 3.5%. This sample also belongs to another study, concerning yellow fever vaccine responses in identical twins.

Sequenced: CD8+ T cells sorted from blood. These TCRs come from a woman younger than 30 in good health.

This clonotype was seen at least ten times. The CDR3, as DNA: TGCGCCAGCAGCCAAGATGGAGCACCCTACGAGCAGTACTTC. Encoded protein: CASSQDGAPYEQYF. The chain is built from TRBV4-1 and TRBJ2-7; D not certain. Germline values: CDR1 MGHRA, CDR2 YSYEKL. Trimming took 0 bases from V and 2 from J, leaving 8 bases between them. The length of the CDR3 is 14 residues.

Many counts were recorded for this clonotype. V gene TRBV12-3 or TRBV12-4 combines with J gene TRBJ2-5, with D hard to call. This CDR3 region has 15 residues. The ends were cut back, 4 bases at V and 1 base at J, with 13 bases in the middle. The CDR3 DNA reads as TGTGCCAGCAGTTCAGTAGGGATTACCCAAGAGACCCAGTACTTC. Encoded protein: CASSSVGITQETQYF.

The rearrangement uses TRBV7-6 and TRBJ2-1; no reliable D call. V was trimmed by 1 base and J by 7 bases, leaving 17 bases between them. CDR3 length equals 16 residues. CDR1 is SGHVS and CDR2 is FNYEAQ in the germline V gene. Here the CDR3 DNA reads TGTGCCAGCAGCTTAGGGGGATTCGGTTTGTGGAATGAGCAGTTCTTC. Its protein product is CASSLGGFGLWNEQFF.

This clonotype was counted a few times. The chain is built from TRBV14 and TRBJ1-5; 8 nucleotides match TRBD1. Germline lookup yields CDR1 SGHDN and CDR2 FVKESK. The CDR3 runs to 17 residues. The ends lost 5 bases at V and 4 bases at J; junction bases unmatched: 13. CDR3 coding DNA: TGTGCCAGCAGCTCTGAGGCCGGGACAGGTGGTAATCAGCCCCAGCATTTT. It codes for CASSSEAGTGGNQPQHF.

In its sample, this clonotype was seen many times. This sequence joins TRBV6-5 and TRBJ2-7, with 9 bases that match TRBD1. The J segment lost 2 bases and the V segment lost 1 base, leaving 9 bases of the junction unmatched. There are 17 residues in the CDR3. Germline values: CDR1 MNHEY, CDR2 SVGAGI. CDR3 DNA sequence: TGTGCCAGCAGTTACTTTCCCGGGACAGGGAACCCCTACGAGCAGTACTTC. This translates into CASSYFPGTGNPYEQYF.

The V and J genes are TRBV5-1 and TRBJ2-5, with unresolved D. V shed 4 bases and J shed 5 bases, with 21 bases lying between them. Germline V lookup: CDR1 SGHRS, CDR2 YFSETQ. The CDR3 sequence is 16 residues long. CDR3 coding DNA: TGCGCCAGCAGCGACCCGGACGGCAAAACTCGGGAGACCCAGTACTTC. It encodes CASSDPDGKTRETQYF.

This clonotype occurred many times. The CDR3 region has the DNA TGTGCCAGCAAGGGCTACGAGCAGTACTTC. This sequence encodes CASKGYEQYF. J is TRBJ2-7 and V is TRBV2, with D unclear. CDR3 length: 10 residues. In germline, CDR1 is SNHLY, CDR2 FYNNEI. V lost 7 bases to trimming and J lost 3 bases, with 4 bases between them.

This clonotype was counted many times. The chain has TRBV7-9 and TRBJ2-7; no firm D call. The V end was cut by 8 bases, the J end by 6 bases, with 20 bases between. The CDR3 length is 14 residues. Germline-derived CDR1 and CDR2 are SEHNR and FQNEAQ (reference sequence). The CDR3 is CASVVAEGLSEQYF. CDR3 coding DNA: TGTGCCAGCGTTGTAGCCGAAGGGCTCAGCGAGCAGTACTTC.

At least ten counts were recorded for this clonotype. The CDR3 nucleotides are TGCGCCAGCAGCCAAGATACTGAGACCCTCTACGAGCAGTACTTC. This sequence encodes CASSQDTETLYEQYF. This chain links TRBV4-3 with TRBJ2-7, with D unclear. In germline, CDR1 is LGHNA, CDR2 YSLEER. Trimming removed 0 bases at V and 3 bases at J, with 12 bases between. The CDR3 runs to 15 residues.

V and J are TRBV5-1 and TRBJ2-1, with 7 bases aligning to TRBD1. CDR1 and CDR2 from the germline V gene are SGHRS and YFSETQ. The CDR3 sequence is 15 residues long. V lost 5 bases, J lost 6 bases, and 11 bases stayed unmatched. The CDR3 region has the DNA TGCGCCAGCAGAAATTCCGGGACAGCAAGCAATGAGCAGTTCTTC. Translated: CASRNSGTASNEQFF. The full variable domain, rest sourced from reference TRBV5-1 and TRBJ2-1, is KAGVTQTPRYLIKTRGQQVTLSCSPISGHRSVSWYQQTPGQGLQFLFEYFSETQRNKGNFPGRFSGRQFSNSRSEMNVSTLELGDSALYLCASRNSGTASNEQFFGPGTRLTVL.

In this sample, this clonotype turned up a few times. The chain recombines TRBV20-1 with TRBJ2-1, with 11 positions matching TRBD2. V trimming: 0 bases; J trimming: 3 bases; junction bases outside the gene matches: 7. The CDR3 loop spans 17 amino acids. Germline loops: CDR1 DFQATT, CDR2 SNEGSKA (reference sequence). In DNA form, the CDR3 reads TGCAGTGCTAGAGACGCACTAGCGGGAGATCTCTACAATGAGCAGTTCTTC. Its translation is CSARDALAGDLYNEQFF.

This clonotype was seen many times. The CDR3 protein is CSVESGRTYNEQFF. Here the CDR3 DNA reads TGCAGCGTGGAAAGCGGGAGAACCTACAATGAGCAGTTCTTC. This rearrangement joins TRBV29-1 to TRBJ2-1, with 8 bases matching TRBD2. Germline loops: CDR1 SQVTM, CDR2 ANQGSEA. The trim removed 6 bases at V and 2 bases at J, leaving 6 bases unmatched. The CDR3 covers 14 residues.

This clonotype has more than one count but fewer than ten. The chain links TRBV28 to TRBJ1-5, with D possibly matching TRBD1 (6 bases). The CDR3 loop spans 14 amino acids. Deletions cut 9 bases from V and 6 bases from J, with 18 bases between. Germline-derived CDR1 and CDR2 are MDHEN and SYDVKM. The CDR3 loop reads CARIIQGQSQPQHF. CDR3 DNA sequence: TGTGCCAGGATAATTCAGGGGCAGAGTCAGCCCCAGCATTTT. Full variable domain (remainder filled in from reference TRBV28 and TRBJ1-5): DVKVTQSSRYLVKRTGEKVFLECVQDMDHENMFWYRQDPGLGLRLIYFSYDVKMKEKGDIPEGYSVSREKKERFSLILESASTNQTSMYLCARIIQGQSQPQHFGDGTRLSIL.

The chain is built from TRBV25-1 and TRBJ1-4; the D gene is possibly TRBD1 (5 bases). V shed 6 bases and J shed 7 bases, with 18 bases lying between them. Germline CDR1 reads MGHDK; CDR2 reads SYGVNS. The CDR3 consists of 15 residues. Here the CDR3 DNA reads TGTGCCAGCAGGGCCCAGGGTCCTATATTTGAAAAACTGTTTTTT. It encodes CASRAQGPIFEKLFF.

The table lists this clonotype with many counts. J is TRBJ2-3 and V is TRBV12-3 or TRBV12-4; 9 nucleotides match TRBD1. The CDR3 contains 16 residues. V shed 5 bases, J shed 4 bases, and the junction held 10 bases outside the gene matches. CDR3 bases: TGTGCCAGCAGTCCTACCGGGACAGGGAGGGCAGATACGCAGTATTTT. Protein product: CASSPTGTGRADTQYF.

In its sample, this clonotype was seen many times. This sequence joins TRBV12-3 or TRBV12-4 and TRBJ2-4; D is unresolved. The V and J ends lost 5 bases and 9 bases respectively, with 5 bases between them. CDR3 length equals 10 residues. The chain's CDR3 is CASSGPIQYF. CDR3 DNA: TGTGCCAGCAGTGGGCCCATTCAGTACTTC.

CDR3: CASSPGDGLAYEQYF. CDR3 DNA: TGTGCCAGCAGTCCCGGGGACGGACTCGCCTACGAGCAGTACTTC. This chain joins TRBV6-2 or TRBV6-3 and TRBJ2-7; D may correspond to TRBD1 or TRBD2 (5 bases each). Trimming took off 5 bases at V and 2 bases at J, with 16 bases between the two ends. Germline loops: CDR1 MNHEY, CDR2 SVGEGT. CDR3 length: 15 residues.

This clonotype has a handful of counts. The V gene is TRBV12-5, the J gene TRBJ2-2; D perhaps matches TRBD1 (6 bases). Germline loops: CDR1 LGHNT, CDR2 FRNRAP. Trimming cost V 4 bases and J 1 base, with 16 bases left between them. This CDR3 is built from 17 residues. CDR3 in amino acids: CASGWGPGRQNTGELFF. The DNA of the CDR3 is TGTGCTAGTGGTTGGGGGCCCGGACGGCAGAACACCGGGGAGCTGTTTTTT. The whole variable domain, remainder taken from reference TRBV12-5 and TRBJ2-2, is DARVTQTPRHKVTEMGQEVTMRCQPILGHNTVFWYRQTMMQGLELLAYFRNRAPLDDSGMPKDRFSAEMPDATLATLKIQPSEPRDSAVYFCASGWGPGRQNTGELFFGEGSRLTVL.

This clonotype was detected many times. This chain links TRBV5-1 with TRBJ1-1, with 7 positions matching TRBD1. The CDR3 is 14 amino acids. The J segment lost 4 bases and the V segment lost 3 bases, leaving 6 bases of the junction unmatched. CDR1 is SGHRS, CDR2 YFSETQ, per germline. CDR3 region: CASSYFQGGTEAFF. The CDR3 DNA reads TGCGCCAGCAGCTACTTTCAGGGGGGCACTGAAGCTTTCTTT.

This clonotype was detected a few times. This chain joins TRBV29-1 and TRBJ2-7, with no clear D. Germline-derived CDR1 and CDR2 are SQVTM and ANQGSEA. The CDR3 is made up of 10 amino acids. With 6 bases removed from V and 4 bases from J, the gap between germline ends came to 7 bases. The CDR3 coding sequence is TGCAGCGTCATAATATACGAGCAGTACTTC. Protein product: CSVIIYEQYF.

This clonotype occurred many times. The chain recombines TRBV3-1 with TRBJ2-1, with D perhaps TRBD1 (5 bases). The germline V and J ends were trimmed by 4 bases and 8 bases, with 15 bases remaining between them. CDR3 length: 14 residues. Germline V gives CDR1 LGHDT, CDR2 YNNKEL (reference sequence). In DNA, the CDR3 is TGTGCCAGCAGCCCTTGGGGCTCTGGGGATGAGCAGTTCTTC. It specifies CASSPWGSGDEQFF.

There are a few counts of this clonotype. This rearrangement joins TRBV3-1 to TRBJ2-1; TRBD1 matches at 12 bases. Unmatched junction bases numbered 4, after V lost 8 bases and J lost 8 bases. CDR1 and CDR2 (germline): LGHDT, YNNKEL (reference sequence). CDR3 size: 13 residues. The chain's CDR3 is CASGDRGQDEQFF. Here the CDR3 DNA reads TGTGCCAGCGGGGACAGGGGGCAGGATGAGCAGTTCTTC.

This clonotype was seen a handful of times. V and J are TRBV15 and TRBJ2-1; either TRBD1 or TRBD2 may fit D (7 bases each). The V end was cut by 7 bases, the J end by 6 bases, with 13 bases between. This CDR3 contains 13 residues. CDR1 is LNHNV and CDR2 is YYDKDF in the germline V gene (reference sequence). The CDR3 reads CATNGGTANEQFF. The CDR3 DNA reads as TGTGCCACCAACGGGGGGACAGCCAATGAGCAGTTCTTC. The entire variable domain, with the rest obtained from reference TRBV15 and TRBJ2-1, is as follows: DAMVIQNPRYQVTQFGKPVTLSCSQTLNHNVMYWYQQKSSQAPKLLFHYYDKDFNNEADTPDNFQSRRPNTSFCFLDIRSPGLGDTAMYLCATNGGTANEQFFGPGTRLTVL.

This clonotype came up a few times. The rearrangement uses TRBV7-9 and TRBJ2-3; 8 nucleotides align to TRBD2. V trimming: 3 bases; J trimming: 5 bases; junction bases outside the gene matches: 10. The CDR3 has 16 amino acids. Germline CDR1 reads SEHNR; CDR2 reads FQNEAQ (reference sequence). The CDR3 loop reads CASSFSGTSGRDTQYF. The CDR3 DNA reads TGTGCCAGCAGCTTTAGCGGGACTAGTGGTAGAGATACGCAGTATTTT.

A few counts support this clonotype. The chain uses TRBV20-1 and TRBJ1-1, with unresolved D. CDR3 length equals 12 residues. The germline V and J ends were trimmed by 3 bases and 3 bases, with 8 bases remaining between them. Germline V lookup: CDR1 DFQATT, CDR2 SNEGSKA (reference sequence). The DNA for the CDR3 is TGCAGTGCTAGGTACGGATACACTGAAGCTTTCTTT. Encoded protein: CSARYGYTEAFF.